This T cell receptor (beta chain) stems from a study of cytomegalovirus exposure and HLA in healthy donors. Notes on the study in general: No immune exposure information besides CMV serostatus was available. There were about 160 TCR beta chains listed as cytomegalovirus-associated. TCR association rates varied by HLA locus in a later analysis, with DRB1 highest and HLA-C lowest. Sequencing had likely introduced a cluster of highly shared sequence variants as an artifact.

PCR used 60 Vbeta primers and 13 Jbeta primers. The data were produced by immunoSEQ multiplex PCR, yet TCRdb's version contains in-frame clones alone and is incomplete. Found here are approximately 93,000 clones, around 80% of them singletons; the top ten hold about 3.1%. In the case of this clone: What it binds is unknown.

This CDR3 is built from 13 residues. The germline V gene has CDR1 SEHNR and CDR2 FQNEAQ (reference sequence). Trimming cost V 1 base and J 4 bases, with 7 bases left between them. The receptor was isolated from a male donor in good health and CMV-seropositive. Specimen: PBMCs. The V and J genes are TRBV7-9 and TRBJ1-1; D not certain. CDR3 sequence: CASSLGSSTEAFF. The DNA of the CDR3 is TGTGCCAGCAGCTTAGGGTCCAGCACTGAAGCTTTCTTT. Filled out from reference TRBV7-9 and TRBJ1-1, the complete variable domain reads DTGVSQNPRHKITKRGQNVTFRCDPISEHNRLYWYRQTLGQGPEFLTYFQNEAQLEKSRLLSDRFSAERPKGSFSTLEIQRTEQGDSAMYLCASSLGSSTEAFFGQGTRLTVV.